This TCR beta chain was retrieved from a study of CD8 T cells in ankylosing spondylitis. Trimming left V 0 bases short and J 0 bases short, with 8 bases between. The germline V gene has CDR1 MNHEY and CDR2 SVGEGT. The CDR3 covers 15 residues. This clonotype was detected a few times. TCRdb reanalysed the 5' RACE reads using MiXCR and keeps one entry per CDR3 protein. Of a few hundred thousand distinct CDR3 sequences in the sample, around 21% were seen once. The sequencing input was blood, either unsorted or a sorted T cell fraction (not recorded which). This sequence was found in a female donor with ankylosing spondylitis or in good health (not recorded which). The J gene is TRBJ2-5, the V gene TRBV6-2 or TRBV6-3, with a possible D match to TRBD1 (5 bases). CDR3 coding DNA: TGTGCCAGCAGTTACTCGGGGCTGTACCAAGAGACCCAGTACTTC. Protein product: CASSYSGLYQETQYF.